Below, one TCR beta chain is given with its context. Antigen: not known. The data belong to a study of cytomegalovirus exposure and HLA in healthy donors. The study, taken as a whole, reports: The classifier reportedly diagnosed cytomegalovirus status with high specificity and sensitivity.

Clones were sequenced by immunoSEQ multiplex PCR, and TCRdb holds only the in-frame ones, with some missing. This table has about 340,000 clones, 80% to 90% appearing once. Germline CDR1 reads ENHRY; CDR2 reads SYGVKD. The CDR3 contains 15 residues. J lost 4 bases, V lost 4 bases, and 7 bases had no gene match. The rearrangement joins TRBV10-3 to TRBJ2-1, with 7 nucleotides matching TRBD2. The receptor was isolated from a young woman in good health and CMV-seronegative. The sample taken for sequencing was PBMCs. The CDR3 protein is CAISGGSGRYNEQFF. In DNA, the CDR3 is TGTGCCATCAGTGGGGGTAGCGGGCGATACAATGAGCAGTTCTTC.